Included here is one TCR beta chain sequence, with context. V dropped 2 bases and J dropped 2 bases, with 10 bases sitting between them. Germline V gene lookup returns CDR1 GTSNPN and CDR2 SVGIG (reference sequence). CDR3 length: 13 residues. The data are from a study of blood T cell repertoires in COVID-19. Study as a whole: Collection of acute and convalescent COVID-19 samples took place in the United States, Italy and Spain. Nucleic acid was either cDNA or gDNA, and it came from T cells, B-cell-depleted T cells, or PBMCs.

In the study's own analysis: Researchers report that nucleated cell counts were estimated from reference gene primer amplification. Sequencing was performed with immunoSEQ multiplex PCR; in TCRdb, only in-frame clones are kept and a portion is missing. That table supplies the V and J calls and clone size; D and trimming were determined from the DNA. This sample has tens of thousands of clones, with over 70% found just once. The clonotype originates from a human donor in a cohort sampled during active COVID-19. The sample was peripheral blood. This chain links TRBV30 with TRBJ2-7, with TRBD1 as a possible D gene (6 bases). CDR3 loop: CAWSTGITYEQYF. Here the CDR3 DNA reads TGTGCCTGGAGTACAGGGATCACCTACGAGCAGTACTTC.